The 2 T cell receptor beta chains in this list originate from one sample, sequenced in a study of beta chain features in type 1 diabetes. General study points: Researchers report that Type 1 diabetes patients had moderately but significantly shorter TCRB CDR3s across all four CD4+ subsets.

No antigen has been identified for these receptors. Isolated RNA was reverse transcribed in full, so expressed TCRB transcripts were sequenced. Sequencing was performed with immunoSEQ multiplex PCR; in TCRdb, only in-frame clones are kept and a portion is missing. Among 160,000 or so clones listed, about 9% were seen once. Sequenced sample: central memory CD4+ T cells from blood. These receptor sequences come from a woman younger than 45 with type 1 diabetes.

In this sample, this clone turned up a few times. The rearrangement joins TRBV5-1 to TRBJ2-7; D is perhaps TRBD1 (6 bases). The CDR3 totals 13 residues. Per germline, CDR1 SGHRS and CDR2 YFSETQ. Deletions cut 3 bases from V and 1 base from J, with 8 bases between. The DNA of the CDR3 is TGCGCCAGCAGCTCGGGACAATCCTACGAGCAGTACTTC. This gives the protein CASSSGQSYEQYF.

This clone was counted between two and nine times. This chain uses TRBV28 with TRBJ2-4, with a weak D call TRBD1 (6 bases). The ends were cut back, 2 bases at V and 6 bases at J, with 14 bases in the middle. CDR3 length equals 15 residues. In germline, CDR1 is MDHEN, CDR2 SYDVKM. Here the CDR3 reads CASSLRSGTSNIQYF. CDR3 DNA: TGTGCCAGCAGTTTAAGGTCCGGGACATCAAACATTCAGTACTTC.